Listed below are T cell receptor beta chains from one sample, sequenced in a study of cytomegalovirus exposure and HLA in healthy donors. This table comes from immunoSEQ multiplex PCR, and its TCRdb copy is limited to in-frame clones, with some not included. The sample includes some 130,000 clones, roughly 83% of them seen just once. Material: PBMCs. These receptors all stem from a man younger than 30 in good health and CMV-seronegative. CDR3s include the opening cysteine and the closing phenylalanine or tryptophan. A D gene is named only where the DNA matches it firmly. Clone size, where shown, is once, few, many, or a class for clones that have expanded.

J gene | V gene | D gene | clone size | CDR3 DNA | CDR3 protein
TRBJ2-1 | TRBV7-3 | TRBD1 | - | TGTGCCAGCAGCTTAGGGACAGGATTAAACAATGAGCAGTTCTTC | CASSLGTGLNNEQFF
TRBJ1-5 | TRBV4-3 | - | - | TGCGCCAGCAGCCAAGAGGGCGCGGGAAATCAGCCCCAGCATTTT | CASSQEGAGNQPQHF
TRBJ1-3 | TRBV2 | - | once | TGTGCCATCATGAGGGGGAGCTCTGGAAACACCATATATTTT | CAIMRGSSGNTIYF
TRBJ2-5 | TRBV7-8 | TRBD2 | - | TGTGCCAGCAGCATCCTACTAGCGGGAGTCGGTGAGACCCAGTACTTC | CASSILLAGVGETQYF
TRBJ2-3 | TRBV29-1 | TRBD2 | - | TGCAGCGTTGCTCCCCCAGCGGGGGCGACAGATACGCAGTATTTT | CSVAPPAGATDTQYF
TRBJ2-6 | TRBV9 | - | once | TGTGCCAGCAGCGGACAGGCCAACGTCCTGACTTTC | CASSGQANVLTF
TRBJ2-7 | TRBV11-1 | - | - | TGTGCCAGCAGCTTATTGGCGGCTAGATACGAGCAGTACTTC | CASSLLAARYEQYF
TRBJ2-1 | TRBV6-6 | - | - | TGTGCCAGCTTAGCGGACGCGTACAATGAGCAGTTCTTC | CASLADAYNEQFF
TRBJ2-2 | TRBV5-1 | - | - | TGCGCCAGCAGCTTGGCCCCGGTGGACACCGGGGAGCTGTTTTTT | CASSLAPVDTGELFF
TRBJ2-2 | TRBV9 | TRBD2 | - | TGTGCCAGCAGCGTAGAGCTAGCGGGAACTGACACCGGGGAGCTGTTTTTT | CASSVELAGTDTGELFF
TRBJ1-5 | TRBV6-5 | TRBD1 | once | TGTGCCAGCAGTTACTCCAGTTCCGACAGGGGTCAGCCCCAGCATTTT | CASSYSSSDRGQPQHF
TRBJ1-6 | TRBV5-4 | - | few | TGTGCCAGCAGCTTGAAGGCAGGGGTCAATTCACCCCTCCACTTT | CASSLKAGVNSPLHF
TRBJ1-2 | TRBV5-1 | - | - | TGCGCCAGCAGGTTAACAACAGGGACCCAGAGCGGCTACACCTTC | CASRLTTGTQSGYTF
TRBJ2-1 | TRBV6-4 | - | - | TGTGCCAGCAGTGACTCCCGGGTTGGTGAGCAGTTCTTC | CASSDSRVGEQFF
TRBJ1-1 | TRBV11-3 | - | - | TGTGCCAGCAGCCCTGGACAGAACACTGAAGCTTTCTTT | CASSPGQNTEAFF
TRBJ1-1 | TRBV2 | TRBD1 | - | TGTGCCAGCAGAGCGGGGGCGACAGGGCGCACTGAAGTTTTCTTT | CASRAGATGRTEVFF
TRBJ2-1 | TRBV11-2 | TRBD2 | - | TGTGCCAGCAGCCCCCGACTAGCGGGAGGTGGGGAGCAGTTCTTC | CASSPRLAGGGEQFF
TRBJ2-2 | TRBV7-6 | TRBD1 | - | TGTGCCAGCAGCTTAGAGGGACAGTACACCGGGGAGCTGTTTTTT | CASSLEGQYTGELFF
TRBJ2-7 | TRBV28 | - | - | TGTGCCAGCCGACGAAGCGGATCCTCCTACGAGCAGTACTTC | CASRRSGSSYEQYF
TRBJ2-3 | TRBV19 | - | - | TGTGCCAGCGGGATTCAAGCAATGCCCACAGATACGCAGTATTTT | CASGIQAMPTDTQYF
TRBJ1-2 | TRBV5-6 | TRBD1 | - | TGTGCCAGCAGCTTGAACAGGGGACGCTATGGCTACACCTTC | CASSLNRGRYGYTF
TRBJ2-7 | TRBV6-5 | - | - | TGTGCCAGCAGACCCCGAACAGGGAATGCCTACGAGCAGTACTTC | CASRPRTGNAYEQYF
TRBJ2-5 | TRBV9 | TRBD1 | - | TGTGCCAGCAGCGGATGGACAGGGGGCCAAGAGACCCAGTACTTC | CASSGWTGGQETQYF
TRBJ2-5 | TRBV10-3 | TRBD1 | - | TGTGCCATCTCGTACCTGGACAGGGGGGTTGAGACCCAGTACTTC | CAISYLDRGVETQYF
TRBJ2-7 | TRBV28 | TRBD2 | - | TGTGCCAGCGGTTCCACTAGCGGAGTCTCCTACGAGCAGTACTTC | CASGSTSGVSYEQYF
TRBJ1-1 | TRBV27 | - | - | TGTGCCAGCAGTTTTTCCCGTTCGGGGGGAACTGAAGCTTTCTTT | CASSFSRSGGTEAFF
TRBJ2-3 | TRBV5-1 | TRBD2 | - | TGCGCCAGCAGCCCCGGACTAGCGGGGGACGATACGCAGTATTTT | CASSPGLAGDDTQYF
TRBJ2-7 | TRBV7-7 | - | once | TGTGCTAGCAGCTTATACGAGGGGGGGGTCTACGAGCAGTACTTC | CASSLYEGGVYEQYF
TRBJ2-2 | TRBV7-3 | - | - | TGTGCCAGTAAGGACAGGAACACCGGGGAGCTGTTTTTT | CASKDRNTGELFF
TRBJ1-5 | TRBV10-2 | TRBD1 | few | TGCGCCAGCAGGGAGACAGGGACGCAGAATCAGCCCCAGCATTTT | CASRETGTQNQPQHF
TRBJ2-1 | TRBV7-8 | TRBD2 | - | TGTGCCAGCAGCTTAGTTTTGCGGGAGGCGAGCCAGTTCTTC | CASSLVLREASQFF
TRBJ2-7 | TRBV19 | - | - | TGTGCCAGTAGTAGGACGGACAACCCCCCCGAGCAGTACTTC | CASSRTDNPPEQYF
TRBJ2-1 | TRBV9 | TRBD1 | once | TGTGCCAGCAGCGTAGACCCCGGGACAGGTGGCAATGAGCAGTTCTTC | CASSVDPGTGGNEQFF
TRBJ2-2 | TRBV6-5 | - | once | TGTGCCAGCAGTTACGGGCTGGCCACCGGGGAGCTGTTTTTT | CASSYGLATGELFF
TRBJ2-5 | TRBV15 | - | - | TGTGCCACCAGCAGAGATGGGGGGTTGGTACAAGAGACCCAGTACTTC | CATSRDGGLVQETQYF
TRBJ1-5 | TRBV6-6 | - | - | TGTGCCAGCAGTTACTCCGGGGGAGTAAGCAATCAGCCCCAGCATTTT | CASSYSGGVSNQPQHF
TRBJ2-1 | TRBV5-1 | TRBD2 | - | TGCGCCAGCAGCGGGACTAGCGGGAGTTTCCATGAGCAGTTCTTC | CASSGTSGSFHEQFF
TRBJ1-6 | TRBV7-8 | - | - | TGTGCCAGCAGCTTAAGAGGAAATTCACCCCTCCACTTT | CASSLRGNSPLHF